Only a few counts were recorded for the clone carrying this T cell receptor beta chain. The antigen remains unidentified. CDR1 is SGHTA and CDR2 is FQGNSA in the germline V gene. V lost 3 bases, J lost 0 bases, and 12 bases lay in between. CDR3 length: 16 amino acids. Donation came from healthy Caucasian individuals in Russia who were aged roughly 6 to 95. Per sample, a minimum of 6.5 million PBMCs were isolated. The data derive from a study of blood T cells in healthy people across ages. Study summary: About one barcoded beta molecule was captured per two T cells (by template switching).

The second PCR ran about 6 to 11 cycles with a sample-barcoded 5' primer and J-beta primers. MiXCR, run by TCRdb on the 5' RACE reads, gives a single entry per CDR3 protein. The table has roughly 800,000 distinct CDR3 sequences, 35% to 40% seen once; the top ten hold over 10%. Study results and caveats: Long-lived donors carried more naive CD4+ cells and greater diversity than aged donors.

The chain employs TRBV7-2 and TRBJ1-5, with D possibly TRBD1 on 5 matching bases. The sequence was collected from a man between 18 and 35 years old in good health. The sample taken for sequencing was blood. The CDR3 protein is CASSFAGTGSNQPQHF. The DNA for the CDR3 is TGTGCCAGCAGCTTCGCCGGGACGGGTAGCAATCAGCCCCAGCATTTT.